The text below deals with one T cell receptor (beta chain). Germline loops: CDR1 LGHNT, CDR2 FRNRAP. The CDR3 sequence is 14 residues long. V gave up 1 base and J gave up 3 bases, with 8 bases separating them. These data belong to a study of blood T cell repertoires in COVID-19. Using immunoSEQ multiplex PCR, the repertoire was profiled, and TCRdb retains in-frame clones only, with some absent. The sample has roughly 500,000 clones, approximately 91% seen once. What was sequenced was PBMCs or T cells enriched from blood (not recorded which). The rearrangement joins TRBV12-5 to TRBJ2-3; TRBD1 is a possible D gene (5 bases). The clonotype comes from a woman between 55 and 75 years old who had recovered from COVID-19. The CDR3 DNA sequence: TGTGCTAGTGGTTTGGGGCAGGGTACAGATACGCAGTATTTT. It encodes CASGLGQGTDTQYF.